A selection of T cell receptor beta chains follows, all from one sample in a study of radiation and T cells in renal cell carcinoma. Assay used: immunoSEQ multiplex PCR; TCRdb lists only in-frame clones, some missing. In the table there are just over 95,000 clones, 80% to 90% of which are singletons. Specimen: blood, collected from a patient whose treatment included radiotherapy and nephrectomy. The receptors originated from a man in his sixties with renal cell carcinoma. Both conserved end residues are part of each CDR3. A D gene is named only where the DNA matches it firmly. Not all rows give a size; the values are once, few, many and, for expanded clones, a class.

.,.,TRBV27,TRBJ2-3,CASSSTGLGADTQYF,TGTGCCAGCAGTTCCACAGGATTAGGCGCAGATACGCAGTATTTT
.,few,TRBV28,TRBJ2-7,CASSFVGGANEQYF,TGTGCCAGCAGTTTTGTGGGGGGCGCGAACGAGCAGTACTTC
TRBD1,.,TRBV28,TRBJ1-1,CASSSMTGGRTEAFF,TGTGCCAGCAGTTCTATGACAGGGGGAAGAACTGAAGCTTTCTTT
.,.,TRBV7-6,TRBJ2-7,CASSLGQGTPYEQYF,TGTGCCAGCAGCTTAGGTCAGGGGACCCCCTACGAGCAGTACTTC
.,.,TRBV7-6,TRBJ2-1,CASSYALDFPSSYNEQFF,TGTGCCAGCAGCTACGCACTGGACTTTCCTAGCTCCTACAATGAGCAGTTCTTC
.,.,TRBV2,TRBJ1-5,CASSDEAGANQPQHF,TGTGCCAGCAGTGACGAGGCAGGGGCCAATCAGCCCCAGCATTTT
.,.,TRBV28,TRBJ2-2,CASRISDTGELFF,TGTGCCAGCAGGATTTCAGACACCGGGGAGCTGTTTTTT
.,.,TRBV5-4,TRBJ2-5,CASSLIVEETQYF,TGTGCCAGCAGCTTGATCGTAGAAGAGACCCAGTACTTC
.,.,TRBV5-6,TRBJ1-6,CASSFGPSPLHF,TGTGCCAGCAGCTTTGGCCCTTCACCCCTCCACTTT
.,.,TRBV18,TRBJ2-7,CASSPGQPYEQYF,TGTGCCAGCTCACCGGGACAACCCTACGAGCAGTACTTC
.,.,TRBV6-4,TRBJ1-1,CASSSQMNTEAFF,TGTGCCAGCAGTAGTCAGATGAACACTGAAGCTTTCTTT
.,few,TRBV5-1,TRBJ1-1,CASSLEPNTEAFF,TGCGCCAGCAGCTTGGAACCTAACACTGAAGCTTTCTTT
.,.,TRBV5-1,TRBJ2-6,CASSLRIVSGANVLTF,TGCGCCAGCAGCTTAAGGATCGTCTCTGGGGCCAACGTCCTGACTTTC
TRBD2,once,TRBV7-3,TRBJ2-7,CASSLGGNGEQYF,TGTGCCAGCAGCCTCGGGGGGAACGGCGAGCAGTACTTC
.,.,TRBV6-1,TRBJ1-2,CASTRGGAAYYGYTF,TGTGCCAGCACCCGGGGGGGGGCGGCGTACTATGGCTACACCTTC
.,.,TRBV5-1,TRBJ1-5,CASSSGVDQPQHF,TGCGCCAGCAGCTCAGGGGTGGATCAGCCCCAGCATTTT
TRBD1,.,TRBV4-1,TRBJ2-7,CASSQEWRTGDVPDYEQYF,TGCGCCAGCAGCCAAGAATGGCGGACAGGGGACGTCCCGGACTACGAGCAGTACTTC
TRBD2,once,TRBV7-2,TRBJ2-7,CASSLVGGSAYEQYF,TGTGCCAGCAGCTTAGTGGGCGGGAGCGCCTACGAGCAGTACTTC
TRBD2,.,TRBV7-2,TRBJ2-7,CASSEASGSSYEQYF,TGTGCCAGCAGCGAAGCTAGCGGATCCTCCTACGAGCAGTACTTC
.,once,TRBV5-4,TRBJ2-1,CASSLGFRGQSYNEQFF,TGTGCCAGCAGCTTGGGGTTTAGGGGACAAAGTTACAATGAGCAGTTCTTC
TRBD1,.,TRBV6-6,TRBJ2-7,CASRPSYRQGSYEQYF,TGTGCCAGCCGTCCTTCTTACCGACAGGGCTCCTACGAGCAGTACTTC
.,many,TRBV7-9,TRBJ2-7,CASSLALTSYEQYF,TGTGCCAGCAGCTTAGCGCTGACTAGCTACGAGCAGTACTTC
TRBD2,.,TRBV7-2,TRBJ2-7,CASSNRAWGGEQYF,TGTGCCAGCAGCAACCGGGCCTGGGGGGGCGAGCAGTACTTC
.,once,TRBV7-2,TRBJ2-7,CASSIIPEGSEQYF,TGTGCCAGCAGCATCATCCCAGAGGGGAGTGAGCAGTACTTC
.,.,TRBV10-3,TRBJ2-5,CATSDQNQETQYF,TGTGCCACCTCCGACCAGAACCAAGAGACCCAGTACTTC
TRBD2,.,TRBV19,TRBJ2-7,CASSTSGTSGEYEQYF,TGTGCCAGTAGTACTTCTGGGACTAGCGGGGAGTACGAGCAGTACTTC
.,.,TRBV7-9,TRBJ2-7,CASSFDDYEQYF,TGTGCCAGCAGCTTTGATGACTACGAGCAGTACTTC
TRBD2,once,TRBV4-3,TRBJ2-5,CASSQGLAGGSETQYF,TGCGCCAGCAGCCAAGGACTAGCGGGAGGTTCTGAGACCCAGTACTTC
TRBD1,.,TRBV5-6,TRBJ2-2,CASSPEDRNGELFF,TGTGCCAGCAGCCCGGAGGACAGGAACGGGGAGCTGTTTTTT
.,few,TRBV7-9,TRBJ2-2,CASSLGYLTNTGELFF,TGTGCCAGCAGCTTAGGGTACCTAACGAACACCGGGGAGCTGTTTTTT
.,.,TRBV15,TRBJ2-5,CATSRGSQETQYF,TGTGCCACCAGCAGAGGTTCTCAAGAGACCCAGTACTTC
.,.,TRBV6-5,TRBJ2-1,CASGRGWYNEQFF,TGTGCCAGCGGACGAGGTTGGTACAATGAGCAGTTCTTC
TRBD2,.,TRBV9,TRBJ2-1,CASSVEGGSSYNEQFF,TGTGCCAGCAGCGTAGAAGGCGGGAGCTCCTACAATGAGCAGTTCTTC
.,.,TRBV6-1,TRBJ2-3,CASSELNGGGGSTDTQYF,TGTGCCAGCAGTGAATTAAATGGGGGAGGGGGCAGCACAGATACGCAGTATTTT
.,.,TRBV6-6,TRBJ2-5,CASSQTRGQSQETQYF,TGTGCCAGCAGCCAGACAAGGGGACAATCCCAAGAGACCCAGTACTTC
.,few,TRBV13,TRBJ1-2,CASSEVQGYNYGYTF,TGTGCCAGCAGCGAGGTTCAGGGCTATAACTATGGCTACACCTTC
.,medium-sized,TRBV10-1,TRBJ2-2,CASGRNTGELFF,TGCGCCAGCGGTAGGAACACCGGGGAGCTGTTTTTT
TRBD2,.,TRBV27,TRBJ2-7,CASSAGPSYEQYF,TGTGCCAGCTCAGCGGGACCCTCCTACGAGCAGTACTTC
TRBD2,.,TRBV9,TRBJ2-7,CASSVGGGRAYEQYF,TGTGCCAGCAGCGTAGGCGGCGGGAGGGCCTACGAGCAGTACTTC
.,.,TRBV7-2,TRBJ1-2,CASSLVVRNYGYTF,TGTGCCAGCAGCTTAGTTGTCCGTAACTATGGCTACACCTTC
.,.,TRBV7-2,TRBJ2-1,CASSLAAGSYNEQFF,TGTGCCAGCAGCTTAGCGGCAGGTTCCTACAATGAGCAGTTCTTC
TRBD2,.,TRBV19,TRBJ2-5,CASSPSGGGGETQYF,TGTGCCAGTAGTCCCTCCGGCGGGGGAGGAGAGACCCAGTACTTC
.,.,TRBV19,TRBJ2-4,CASTPNPTKNIQYF,TGTGCCAGTACCCCTAACCCAACAAAAAACATTCAGTACTTC
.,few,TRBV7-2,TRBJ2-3,CATGETGVTDTQYF,TGTGCCACAGGCGAGACGGGGGTCACAGATACGCAGTATTTT
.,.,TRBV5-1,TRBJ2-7,CASSLDPSSYEQYF,TGCGCCAGCAGCTTGGACCCATCCTCCTACGAGCAGTACTTC
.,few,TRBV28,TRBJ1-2,CASSFGLGYTF,TGTGCCAGCAGTTTTGGACTAGGCTACACCTTC
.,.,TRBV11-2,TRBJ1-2,CASSLVQVGGYTF,TGTGCCAGCAGCTTAGTGCAAGTGGGAGGCTACACCTTC
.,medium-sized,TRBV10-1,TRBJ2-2,CASSEKVEAGELFF,TGCGCCAGCAGTGAGAAAGTTGAGGCCGGGGAGCTGTTTTTT